The 15 T cell receptor beta chains below were found in one sample sequenced in a study of CD8 T cells in Susac syndrome. Random hexamers served to reverse transcribe about 0.45 to 1 ug RNA. TCRdb re-analysed the immunoSEQ multiplex PCR reads in MiXCR, keeping a single row per CDR3 protein. This sample has approximately 100,000 distinct CDR3 sequences, with 92% found just once. The sequencing sample was made of CD8+ T cells from PBMCs. The receptors shown here come from a human donor in good health.

Comment on this clonotype: The junction departs from germline at one end; a sequencing error may be responsible. The rearrangement joins TRBV14 to TRBJ1-5; 7 bases are shared with TRBD1. This CDR3 has 16 amino acids. Germline loops: CDR1 SGHDN, CDR2 FVKESK. The CDR3, as DNA: TGTGCCAGCAGCGCTAGCAGGGGGATGAGCAATCAGCCCCAGCAATTT. This gives the protein CASSASRGMSNQPQQF.

J is TRBJ1-1 and V is TRBV4-3, with D unresolved. Deletions cut 0 bases from V and 11 bases from J, with 19 bases between. The germline gives CDR1 LGHNA, CDR2 YSLEER. CDR3 length equals 15 residues. The CDR3 DNA sequence: TGCGCCAGCAGCCAAGATCTTGGGTCCGCCCGGAGCGCTTTCTTT. It yields the protein CASSQDLGSARSAFF.

This rearrangement joins TRBV23-1 to TRBJ1-1; D gene ambiguous. TRBV23-1 is assigned to the ORF class and has an uncertain function. CDR3 length equals 15 residues. V lost 8 bases to trimming and J lost 4 bases, with 20 bases between them. The CDR3 protein is CASGPPSGYGTEAFF. In nucleotides, the CDR3 is TGCGCCAGCGGGCCCCCATCTGGATATGGCACTGAAGCTTTCTTT.

The V call is TRBV4-2, the J call TRBJ1-6; D is undetermined. Germline V gives CDR1 LGHNA, CDR2 YNFKEQ. This CDR3 region has 15 residues. The V and J ends lost 4 bases and 6 bases respectively, with 13 bases between them. The CDR3 coding sequence is TGTGCCAGCAGCCCTTCGGTGGACGGTAATTCACCCCTCCACTTT. Translation: CASSPSVDGNSPLHF.

This chain connects TRBV27 to TRBJ1-6, with D tentatively TRBD1 (5 bases). The V and J ends lost 3 bases and 7 bases respectively, with 19 bases between them. Germline V gives CDR1 MNHEY, CDR2 SMNVEV (reference sequence). This CDR3 comprises 17 residues. As DNA, the CDR3 is TGTGCCAGCAGTTTGGTTACAGGTGGGATTGGGAATTCACCCCTCCACTTT. Translated, it gives CASSLVTGGIGNSPLHF.

The V and J genes are TRBV7-3 and TRBJ2-5; TRBD2 agrees at 7 bases. The CDR3 is 15 amino acids. Germline values: CDR1 SGHTA, CDR2 FQGTGA. V lost 6 bases to trimming and J lost 2 bases; unmatched junction nucleotides: 9. The CDR3 region has the DNA TGTGCCAGCAGTTCCGGGGAGGGTATTCAAGAGACCCAGTACTTC. Amino acids: CASSSGEGIQETQYF. The variable domain in full, with the rest retrieved from reference TRBV7-3 and TRBJ2-5, is GAGVSQTPSNKVTEKGKYVELRCDPISGHTALYWYRQSLGQGPEFLIYFQGTGAADDSGLPNDRFFAVRPEGSVSTLKIQRTERGDSAVYLCASSSGEGIQETQYFGPGTRLLVL.

The sample holds one count of this clonotype. The gene calls are TRBV6-5 and TRBJ2-1; D is undetermined. In germline, CDR1 is MNHEY, CDR2 SVGAGI. Deletions cut 0 bases from V and 0 bases from J, with 12 bases between. This CDR3 region has 17 residues. CDR3 residues: CASSYSRSAGSYNEQFF. CDR3 nucleotide sequence: TGTGCCAGCAGTTACTCGCGGTCTGCCGGCTCCTACAATGAGCAGTTCTTC.

The chain links TRBV4-2 to TRBJ1-1; D not certain. This CDR3 has 16 amino acids. Trimming took 1 base from V and 2 from J, leaving 14 bases between them. Germline V lookup: CDR1 LGHNA, CDR2 YNFKEQ. The CDR3 spells CASSQGARQENTEAFF. As DNA, the CDR3 is TGTGCCAGCAGCCAAGGTGCTCGGCAGGAAAACACTGAAGCTTTCTTT.

The chain employs TRBV15 and TRBJ1-5, with a weak D call TRBD1 (5 bases). This CDR3 is built from 15 residues. CDR1 and CDR2 (germline): LNHNV, YYDKDF (reference sequence). V shed 2 bases and J shed 4 bases, with 12 bases lying between them. DNA of the CDR3: TGTGCCACCAGCAGATTGGTGGGGGAGAATCAGCCCCAGCATTTT. Translated: CATSRLVGENQPQHF.

The V and J genes are TRBV10-3 and TRBJ1-5; D is undetermined. V was shortened by 0 bases and J by 7 bases, with 7 bases between the two germline ends. Germline assignment: CDR1 ENHRY and CDR2 SYGVKD. CDR3 length: 13 residues. The CDR3 bases are TGTGCCATCAGTGAGTCGTTCGGCCAGCCCCAGCATTTT. This gives the protein CAISESFGQPQHF.

The chain is built from TRBV6-2 or TRBV6-3 and TRBJ1-6; no reliable D call. CDR1 and CDR2 from the germline V gene are MNHEY and SVGEGT. CDR3 length: 14 amino acids. V was cut by 7 bases and J by 10 bases, with 17 bases left in between. The DNA for the CDR3 is TGTGCCAGCATCCGGGATCCGGTCCGATCACCCCTCCACTTT. This translates into CASIRDPVRSPLHF.

The chain has TRBV3-1 and TRBJ2-7; TRBD2 matches 9 bases. After removal of 0 bases from V and 0 bases from J, the junction contained 6 bases not matched to a gene. Looked up from germline, CDR1 is LGHDT and CDR2 is YNNKEL (reference sequence). The CDR3 length is 17 residues. The DNA of the CDR3 is TGTGCCAGCAGCCAAGACTTTGGAGCGGGGGGCTCCTACGAGCAGTACTTC. Its protein product is CASSQDFGAGGSYEQYF.

This clonotype was recorded a few times. J is TRBJ2-7 and V is TRBV29-1; D perhaps matches TRBD1 (8 bases). This CDR3 comprises 13 residues. V lost 6 bases and J 0 bases, leaving 12 bases between the germline ends. CDR1 and CDR2 (germline): SQVTM, ANQGSEA. The CDR3 DNA reads as TGCAGCGTAGCGGGACAGGTCTCCTACGAGCAGTACTTC. Protein: CSVAGQVSYEQYF.

This CDR3 is CSARQGLDTEAFF. The DNA of the CDR3 is TGCAGCGCCAGACAGGGATTAGACACTGAAGCTTTCTTT. The V and J genes are TRBV29-1 and TRBJ1-1; 7 bases are shared with TRBD1. The J segment lost 3 bases and the V segment lost 7 bases, leaving 8 bases of the junction unmatched. This CDR3 region has 13 residues. Germline values: CDR1 SQVTM, CDR2 ANQGSEA.

The chain links TRBV4-3 to TRBJ1-1; D might be TRBD1 (6 bases). Trimming cost V 0 bases and J 1 base, with 12 bases left between them. This CDR3 comprises 16 residues. The germline V gene has CDR1 LGHNA and CDR2 YSLEER. CDR3 DNA sequence: TGCGCCAGCAGCCAAGACGCACAGGGTGGGAACACTGAAGCTTTCTTT. Translating gives CASSQDAQGGNTEAFF.